The clone carrying this T cell receptor (beta chain) was found many times. Its specificity is unknown. This sample stems from a study of regulatory T cells in long-lasting Graves disease. Overall study findings and caveats: Less diverse TCR repertoires were seen in persistent Graves' patients than in newly diagnosed ones. Persistent disease preferred TRBV28, TRBJ1-2 and TRBJ2-5; new disease, TRBV20-1 and TRBJ2-1.

Time point: newly diagnosed GD, antithyroid drugs for less than 3 months. The TCR library was made from RNA that had been extracted from PBMCs in TRIzol. Arm-PCR of CDR3 regions with iRepertoire HTBI primers generated TCR beta libraries. Using its own MiXCR run on the multiplex PCR reads, TCRdb lists one record per CDR3 protein. In the table there are about 500,000 distinct CDR3 sequences, approximately 12% of which are singletons. Germline V gene lookup returns CDR1 MGHRA and CDR2 YSYEKL. CDR3 size: 14 residues. With 3 bases clipped from V and 3 bases from J, the junction kept 4 bases outside the gene matches. This sample also belongs to another study, concerning T cells in Graves' hyperthyroidism and ophthalmopathy.

This sample comprised peripheral blood mononuclear cells (PBMCs), obtained at new diagnosis, from a patient treated with antithyroid drugs. The V call is TRBV4-1, the J call TRBJ1-1; 7 positions agree with TRBD1. This clonotype was sampled from a woman in her thirties with Graves disease. The CDR3 DNA follows: TGCGCCAGCAGCCAGACAGGGTTGTACACTGAAGCTTTCTTT. This translates into CASSQTGLYTEAFF.